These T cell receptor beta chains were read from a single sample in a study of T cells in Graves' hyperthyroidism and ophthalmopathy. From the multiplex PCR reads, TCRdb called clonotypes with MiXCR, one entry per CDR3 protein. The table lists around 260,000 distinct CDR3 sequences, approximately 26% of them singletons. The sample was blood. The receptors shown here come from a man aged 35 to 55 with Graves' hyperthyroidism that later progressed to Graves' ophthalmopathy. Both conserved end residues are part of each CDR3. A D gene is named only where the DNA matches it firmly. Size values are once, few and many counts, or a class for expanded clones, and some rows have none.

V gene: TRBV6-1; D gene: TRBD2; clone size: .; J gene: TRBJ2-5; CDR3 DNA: TGTGCCAGCAGACCGCTCGCTAGCGGGGGGGAGACCCAGTACTTC; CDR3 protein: CASRPLASGGETQYF
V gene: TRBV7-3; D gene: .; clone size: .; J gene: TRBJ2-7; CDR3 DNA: TGTGCCAGCAAAAAGAACGTTTGGGGGAACGAGCAGTACTTC; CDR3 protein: CASKKNVWGNEQYF
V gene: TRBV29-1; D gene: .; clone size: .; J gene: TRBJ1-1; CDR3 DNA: TGCAGCGCAGCGCTGAACACTGAAGCTTTCTTT; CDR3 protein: CSAALNTEAFF
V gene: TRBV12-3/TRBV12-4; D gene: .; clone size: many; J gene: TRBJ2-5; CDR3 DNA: TGTGCCAGCAGTAATGGGGAGACCCAGTACTTC; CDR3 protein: CASSNGETQYF
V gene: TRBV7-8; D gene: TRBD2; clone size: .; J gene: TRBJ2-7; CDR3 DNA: TGTGCCAGCAGCACGGGACTAGCGGGAAACGAGCAGTACTTC; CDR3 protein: CASSTGLAGNEQYF
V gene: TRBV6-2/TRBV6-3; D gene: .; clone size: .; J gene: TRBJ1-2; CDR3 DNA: TGTGCCAGCAGTCCCCCAGGGGGCTACACCTTC; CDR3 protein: CASSPPGGYTF
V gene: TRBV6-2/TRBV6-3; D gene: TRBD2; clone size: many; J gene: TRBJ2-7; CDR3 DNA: TGTGCCAGCAGTTCCCAACTAGCGGGAGACCTCTACGAGCAGTACTTC; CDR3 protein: CASSSQLAGDLYEQYF
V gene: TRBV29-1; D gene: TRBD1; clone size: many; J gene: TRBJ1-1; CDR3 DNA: TGCAGCGTTGACAGGGGGGAGAACACTGAAGCTTTCTTT; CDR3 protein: CSVDRGENTEAFF
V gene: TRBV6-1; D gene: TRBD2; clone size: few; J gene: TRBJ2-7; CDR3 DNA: TGTGCCAGCAGTGAAGGGGTGGGAGGGGCAGGCGAGCAGTACTTC; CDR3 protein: CASSEGVGGAGEQYF
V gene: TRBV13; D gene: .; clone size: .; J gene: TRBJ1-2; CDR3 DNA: TGTGCCAGTAGACGACTCGCGGGCCCGGACTATGGCTACACCTTC; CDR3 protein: CASRRLAGPDYGYTF
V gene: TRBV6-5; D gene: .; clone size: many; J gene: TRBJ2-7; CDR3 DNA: TGTGCCAGCAGTTACCGGGACCGGATCTACGAGCAGTACTTC; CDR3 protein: CASSYRDRIYEQYF
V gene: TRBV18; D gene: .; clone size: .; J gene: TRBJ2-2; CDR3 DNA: TGTGCCAGCTCGAGGGTTCAGAACACCGGGGAGCTGTTTTTT; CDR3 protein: CASSRVQNTGELFF
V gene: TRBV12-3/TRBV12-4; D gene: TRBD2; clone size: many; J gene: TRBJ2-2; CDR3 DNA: TGTGCCAGCAGTTCGGGGCCTTTTAGCGGGAGAGGAAACGGGGAGCTGTTTTTT; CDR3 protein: CASSSGPFSGRGNGELFF
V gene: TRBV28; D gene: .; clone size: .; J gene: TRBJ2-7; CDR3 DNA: TGTGCCAGCAGTTTATTAGGTGATACCTACGAGCAGTACTTC; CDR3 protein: CASSLLGDTYEQYF
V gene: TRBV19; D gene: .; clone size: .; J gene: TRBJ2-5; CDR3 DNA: TGTGCCAGTAGTCGGGGAAGAGAGACCCAGTACTTC; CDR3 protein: CASSRGRETQYF
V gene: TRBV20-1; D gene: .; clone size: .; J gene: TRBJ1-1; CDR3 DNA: TGCAGTGCTAGTCGTCGCCCTGGAACTGAAGCTTTCTTT; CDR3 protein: CSASRRPGTEAFF
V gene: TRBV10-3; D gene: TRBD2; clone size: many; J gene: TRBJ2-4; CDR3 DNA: TGTGCCACCGGGGGGTCCGGGACGGGGAACATTCAGTACTTC; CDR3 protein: CATGGSGTGNIQYF
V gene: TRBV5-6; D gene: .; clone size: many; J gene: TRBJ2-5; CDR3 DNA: TGTGCCAGCAGCGCGAGCTGGGGGGAGGAGACCCAGTACTTC; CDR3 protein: CASSASWGEETQYF
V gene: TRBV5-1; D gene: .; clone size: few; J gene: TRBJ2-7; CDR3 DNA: TGCGCCAGCAGCTTGGACTGGCCAGGGGCCCTTTACGAGCAGTACTTC; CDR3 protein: CASSLDWPGALYEQYF
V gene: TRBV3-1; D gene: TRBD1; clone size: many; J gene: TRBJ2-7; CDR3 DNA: TGTGCCAGCAGGGGCGCGGACAGGGCCTACGAGCAGTACTTC; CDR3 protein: CASRGADRAYEQYF
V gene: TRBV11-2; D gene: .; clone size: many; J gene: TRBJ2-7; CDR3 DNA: TGTGCCAGCAGCTTAAGGGTGGAGGTGAGCTCCTACGAGCAGTACTTC; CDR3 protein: CASSLRVEVSSYEQYF
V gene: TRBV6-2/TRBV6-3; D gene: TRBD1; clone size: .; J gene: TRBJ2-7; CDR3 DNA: TGTGCCAGCAGCTCTCACAGGGGGCGACCCTACGAGCAGTACTTC; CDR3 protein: CASSSHRGRPYEQYF
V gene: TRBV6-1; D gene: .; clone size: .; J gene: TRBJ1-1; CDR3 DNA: TGTGCCAGCAGTCGACAGGACCAGTCAGCTTTCTTT; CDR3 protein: CASSRQDQSAFF
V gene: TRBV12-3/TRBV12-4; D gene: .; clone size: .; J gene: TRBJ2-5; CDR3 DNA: TGTGCCAGCAGTTGGCCTAACCAAGAGACCCAGTACTTC; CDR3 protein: CASSWPNQETQYF
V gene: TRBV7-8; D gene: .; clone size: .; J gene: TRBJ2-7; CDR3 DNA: TGTGCCAGCAGCTTAGAGCAGGATTCCTACGAGCAGTACTTC; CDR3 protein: CASSLEQDSYEQYF
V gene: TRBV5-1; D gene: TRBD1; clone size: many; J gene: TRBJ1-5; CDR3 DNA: TGCGCCAGCAGCTTGGGGGGGCAGGGGGCTAATCAGCCCCAGCATTTT; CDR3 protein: CASSLGGQGANQPQHF
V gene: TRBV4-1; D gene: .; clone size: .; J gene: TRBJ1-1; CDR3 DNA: TGCGCCAGCAGCCCCATGGACGGGGTCCCTGAAGCTTTCTTT; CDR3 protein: CASSPMDGVPEAFF
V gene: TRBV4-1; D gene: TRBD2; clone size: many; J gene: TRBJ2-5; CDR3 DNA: TGCGCCAGCAGCCCGAAAGGGGCGGGTTTGGCGGGAGTAAGCGAGACCCAGTACTTC; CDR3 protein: CASSPKGAGLAGVSETQYF
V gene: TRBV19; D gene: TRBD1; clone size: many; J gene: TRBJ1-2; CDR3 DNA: TGTGCCAGTAGCTCCAAGGGGACAGGGGGCGTCTACACCTTC; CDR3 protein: CASSSKGTGGVYTF
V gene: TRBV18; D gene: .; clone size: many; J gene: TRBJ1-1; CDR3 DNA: TGTGCCAGCTCACTAAATACGAACACTGAAGCTTTCTTT; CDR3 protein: CASSLNTNTEAFF
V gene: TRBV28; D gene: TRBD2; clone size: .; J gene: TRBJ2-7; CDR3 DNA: TGTGCCAGCAGCTTAGAGAGCGGGAGGTACTACGAGCAGTACTTC; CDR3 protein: CASSLESGRYYEQYF
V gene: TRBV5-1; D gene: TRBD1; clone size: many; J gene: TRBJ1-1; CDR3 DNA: TGCGCCAGCAGTTATGGACAGGGGAACCCTGAAGCTTTCTTT; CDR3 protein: CASSYGQGNPEAFF
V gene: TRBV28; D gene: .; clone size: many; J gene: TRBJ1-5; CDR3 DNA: TGTGCCAGCATGTTCCGGGGGACCGAGAACAATCAGCCCCAGCATTTT; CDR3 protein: CASMFRGTENNQPQHF
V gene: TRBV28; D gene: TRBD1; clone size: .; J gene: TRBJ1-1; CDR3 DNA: TGTGCCAGCAGTTACCGGACAGGGCGGGCTTTCTTT; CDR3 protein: CASSYRTGRAFF
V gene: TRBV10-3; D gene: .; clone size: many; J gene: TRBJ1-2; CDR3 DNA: TGTGCCATCAGGGGAGCAGGGGAAGGCTACACCTTC; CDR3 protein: CAIRGAGEGYTF
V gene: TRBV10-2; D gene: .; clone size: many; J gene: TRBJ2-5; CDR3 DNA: TGCGCCAGCAGTGTGAGTCAGCAAGAGACCCAGTACTTC; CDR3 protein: CASSVSQQETQYF
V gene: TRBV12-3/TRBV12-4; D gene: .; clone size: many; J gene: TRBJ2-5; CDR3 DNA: TGTGCCAGCAGTTATGAGCTGTTATTGGAGACCCAGTACTTC; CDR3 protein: CASSYELLLETQYF
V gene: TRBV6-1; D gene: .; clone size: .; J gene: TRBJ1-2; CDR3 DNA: TGTGCCAGCAGCTCGTCGGTCGACTATGGCTACACCTTC; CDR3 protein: CASSSSVDYGYTF
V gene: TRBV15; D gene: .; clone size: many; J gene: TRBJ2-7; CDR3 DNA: TGTGCCACCAGCAGAGCTAAGACTGGCTCCTACGAGCAGTACTTC; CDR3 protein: CATSRAKTGSYEQYF
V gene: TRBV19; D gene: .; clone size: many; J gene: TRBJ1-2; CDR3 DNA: TGTGCCAGTAGTATAGTGGCCAGAGACTATGGCTACACCTTC; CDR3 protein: CASSIVARDYGYTF
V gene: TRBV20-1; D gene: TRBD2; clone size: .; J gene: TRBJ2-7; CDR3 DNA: TGCAGTGCTAGAGGTTTTGAGCGGGAGCGGGAGCAGTACTTC; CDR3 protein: CSARGFEREREQYF
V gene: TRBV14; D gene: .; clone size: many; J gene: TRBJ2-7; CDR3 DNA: TGTGCCAGCAGCCCCAACTCGGTCTACGAGCAGTACTTC; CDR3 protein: CASSPNSVYEQYF
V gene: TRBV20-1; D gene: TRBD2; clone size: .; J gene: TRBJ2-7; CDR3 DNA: TGCAGTGCTCCTCCCTTTGCGGGAGGGCTCTCTGAGCAGTACTTC; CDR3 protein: CSAPPFAGGLSEQYF
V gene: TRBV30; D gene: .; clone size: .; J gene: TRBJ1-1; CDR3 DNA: TGTGCCTGGAGGGTGGGGTGGAACACTGAAGCTTTCTTT; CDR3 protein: CAWRVGWNTEAFF
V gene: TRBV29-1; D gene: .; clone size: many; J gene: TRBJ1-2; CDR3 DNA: TGCAGCGTTGAGCCCCCGGGACAAGACGGCTACACCTTC; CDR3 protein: CSVEPPGQDGYTF
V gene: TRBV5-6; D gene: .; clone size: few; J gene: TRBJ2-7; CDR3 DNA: TGTGCCAGCAGCTTGGTGGCAGGCCGTTCTTGGGGAGACGACTACGAGCAGTACTTC; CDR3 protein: CASSLVAGRSWGDDYEQYF
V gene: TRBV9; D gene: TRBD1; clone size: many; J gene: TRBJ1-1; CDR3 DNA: TGTGCCAGCAGCGTTTCGACAGGGTTGACTGAAGCTTTCTTT; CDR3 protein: CASSVSTGLTEAFF
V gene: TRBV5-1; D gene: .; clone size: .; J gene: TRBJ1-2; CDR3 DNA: TGCGCCAGCACTCCCTCCGGGAGTATCGATGGCTACACCTTC; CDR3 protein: CASTPSGSIDGYTF
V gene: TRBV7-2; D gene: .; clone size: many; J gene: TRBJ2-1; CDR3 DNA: TGTGCCAGCAGTCCCTCCTACAATGAGCAGTTCTTC; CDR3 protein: CASSPSYNEQFF
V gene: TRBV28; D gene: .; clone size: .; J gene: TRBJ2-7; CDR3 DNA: TGTGCCAGCAGACCCGGGACAAGAGACTACGAGCAGTACTTC; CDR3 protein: CASRPGTRDYEQYF
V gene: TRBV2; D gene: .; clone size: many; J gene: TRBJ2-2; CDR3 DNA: TGTGCCAGCAATAAACAGGGCCCTATAAACACCGGGGAGCTGTTTTTT; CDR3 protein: CASNKQGPINTGELFF